The source of this TCR beta chain is a study of a mutant IDH1 vaccine in newly diagnosed glioma. Of note for this clone: Its antigen is still unknown.

Only in-frame clones appear in the TCRdb table, and some are missing; sequencing was by immunoSEQ multiplex PCR. The table has over 45,000 clones, 75% to 85% seen once. Trimming left V 7 bases short and J 1 base short, with 10 bases between. In germline, CDR1 is SQVTM, CDR2 ANQGSEA. The CDR3 spans 13 residues. Stated time point: week 5, during vaccination. Doses comprised 300 ug of mutant IDH1 20-mer peptide each, plus topical imiquimod. This clonotype was sampled from a man aged 25 to 40 with glioma. J is TRBJ2-2 and V is TRBV29-1; the D gene is possibly TRBD1 (6 bases). Specimen: PBMCs, collected from a glioma patient whose treatment included an IDH1 peptide vaccine. The CDR3 is CSAGQLNTGELFF. In DNA form, the CDR3 reads TGCAGCGCCGGACAGTTGAACACCGGGGAGCTGTTTTTT.